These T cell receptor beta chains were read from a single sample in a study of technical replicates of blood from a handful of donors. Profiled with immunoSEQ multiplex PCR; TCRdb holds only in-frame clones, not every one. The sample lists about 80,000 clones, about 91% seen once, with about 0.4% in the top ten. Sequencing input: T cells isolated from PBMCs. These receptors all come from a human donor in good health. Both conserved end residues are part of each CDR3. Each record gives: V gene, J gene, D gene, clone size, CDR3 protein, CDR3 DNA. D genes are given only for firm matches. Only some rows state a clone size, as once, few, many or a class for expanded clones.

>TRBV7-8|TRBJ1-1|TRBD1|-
CASSSRTGERNTEAFF
TGTGCCAGCAGCTCCCGTACAGGGGAAAGGAACACTGAAGCTTTCTTT
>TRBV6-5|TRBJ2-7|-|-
CASSYSRGYEQYF
TGTGCCAGCAGTTACTCGAGAGGGTACGAGCAGTACTTC
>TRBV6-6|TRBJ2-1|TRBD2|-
CASSSSGSSYNEQFF
TGTGCCAGCAGTTCTAGCGGGAGCTCCTACAATGAGCAGTTCTTC
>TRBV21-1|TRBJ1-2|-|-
CASNNRGSYGYTF
TGTGCCAGCAACAACAGGGGTTCTTATGGCTACACCTTC
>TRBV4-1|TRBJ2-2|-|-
CASSQERYGTGELFF
TGCGCCAGCAGCCAAGAGCGGTATGGCACCGGGGAGCTGTTTTTT
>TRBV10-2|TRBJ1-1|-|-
CASSDELEERNTEAFF
TGCGCCAGCAGTGATGAGTTGGAGGAGAGGAACACTGAAGCTTTCTTT
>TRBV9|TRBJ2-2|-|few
CASSPLYASGELFF
TGTGCCAGCAGCCCTCTTTATGCGTCCGGGGAGCTGTTTTTT
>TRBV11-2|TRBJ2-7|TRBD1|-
CASSLTGGRSEQYF
TGTGCCAGCAGCCTGACAGGGGGCAGGAGCGAGCAGTACTTC
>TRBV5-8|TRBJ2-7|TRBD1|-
CASSFRTGVSEQYF
TGTGCCAGCAGCTTCCGGACAGGGGTGAGCGAGCAGTACTTC
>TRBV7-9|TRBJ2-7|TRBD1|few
CASSLTGGNEQYF
TGTGCCAGCAGCTTAACAGGGGGCAACGAGCAGTACTTC
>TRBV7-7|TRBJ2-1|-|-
CASSLLTGVGEQFF
TGTGCTAGCAGCTTACTAACGGGAGTGGGCGAGCAGTTCTTC
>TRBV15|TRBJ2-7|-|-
CATSSRTLPFEQYF
TGTGCCACCAGCAGCCGAACTCTGCCCTTCGAGCAGTACTTC
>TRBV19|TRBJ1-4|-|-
CASSRLNEKLFF
TGTGCCAGTAGTAGGCTTAATGAAAAACTGTTTTTT
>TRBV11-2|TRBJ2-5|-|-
CASSAPLPGLLQETQYF
TGTGCCAGCAGCGCCCCGCTTCCGGGACTCCTCCAAGAGACCCAGTACTTC
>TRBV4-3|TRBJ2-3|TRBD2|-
CASSQTLLAGGADTQYF
TGCGCCAGCAGCCAAACTTTACTAGCGGGAGGTGCAGATACGCAGTATTTT
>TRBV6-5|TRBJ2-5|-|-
CASSYNLPAGETQYF
TGTGCCAGCAGTTACAACTTACCCGCAGGGGAGACCCAGTACTTC
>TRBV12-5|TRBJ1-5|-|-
CASGLVEGPQHF
TGTGCTAGTGGTTTGGTAGAGGGACCCCAGCATTTT
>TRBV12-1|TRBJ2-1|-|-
CASSSATTSGSGDEQFF
TGTGCCAGCAGCTCGGCAACGACTAGCGGGAGTGGGGATGAGCAGTTCTTC
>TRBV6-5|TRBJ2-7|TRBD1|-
CASSYKRTGSYEQYF
TGTGCCAGCAGTTATAAGAGGACAGGGTCCTACGAGCAGTACTTC
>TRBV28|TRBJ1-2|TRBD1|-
CATSRQGNYGYTF
TGTGCCACCAGTAGACAGGGTAACTATGGCTACACCTTC
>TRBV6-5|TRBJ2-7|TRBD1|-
CASGFYRGPNEQYF
TGTGCCAGCGGATTTTACAGGGGGCCGAACGAGCAGTACTTC
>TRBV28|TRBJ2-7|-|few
CASSLDLAEQYF
TGTGCCAGCAGCTTGGACCTAGCGGAGCAGTACTTC
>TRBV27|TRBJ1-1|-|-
CASRVGMGHTEAFF
TGTGCCAGCAGAGTGGGGATGGGGCATACTGAAGCTTTCTTT
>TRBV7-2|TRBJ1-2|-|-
CASSLVQNYGYTF
TGTGCCAGCAGCTTAGTACAGAACTATGGCTACACCTTC
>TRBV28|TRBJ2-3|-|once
CASPPNTATQADTQYF
TGTGCCAGTCCCCCCAATACGGCAACACAGGCAGATACGCAGTATTTT
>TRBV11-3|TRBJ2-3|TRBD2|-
CASSRREGTDTQYF
TGTGCCAGCAGCAGGCGGGAGGGCACAGATACGCAGTATTTT
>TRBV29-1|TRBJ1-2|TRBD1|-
CSVEGGQGIPYGYTF
TGCAGCGTTGAAGGGGGACAGGGGATTCCCTACGGCTACACCTTC
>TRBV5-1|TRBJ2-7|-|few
CARKGGLGTYF
TGCGCCAGAAAGGGGGGGCTGGGTACGTACTTC
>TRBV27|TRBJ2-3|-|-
CASSLFPSRDTQYF
TGTGCCAGCAGTTTATTCCCCTCCAGGGATACGCAGTATTTT
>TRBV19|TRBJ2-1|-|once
CASSWSGRSSYNEQFF
TGTGCCAGTAGTTGGAGCGGGCGAAGCTCCTACAATGAGCAGTTCTTC
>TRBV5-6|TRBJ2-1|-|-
CASSPLGFYNEQFF
TGTGCCAGCAGCCCTCTGGGCTTCTACAATGAGCAGTTCTTC
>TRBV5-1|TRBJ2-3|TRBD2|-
CASSLRTSGSTDTQYF
TGCGCCAGCAGCCTGAGGACTAGCGGGAGCACAGATACGCAGTATTTT
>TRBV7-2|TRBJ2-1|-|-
CASSSDLWAEDNNEQFF
TGTGCCAGCAGCTCGGACCTTTGGGCGGAGGATAACAATGAGCAGTTCTTC
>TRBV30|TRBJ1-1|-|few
CAWSLGGTEAFF
TGTGCCTGGAGTCTCGGGGGCACTGAAGCTTTCTTT
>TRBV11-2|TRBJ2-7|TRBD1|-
CASSLQPGQGYEQYF
TGTGCCAGCAGCCTGCAGCCGGGACAGGGGTACGAGCAGTACTTC
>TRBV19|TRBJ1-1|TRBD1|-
CASIARGLTEAFF
TGTGCCAGTATAGCTAGGGGGCTCACTGAAGCTTTCTTT
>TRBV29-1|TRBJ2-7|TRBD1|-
CSVPGQGIYEQYF
TGCAGCGTCCCGGGACAGGGTATATACGAGCAGTACTTC
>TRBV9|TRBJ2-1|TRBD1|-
CASSRDRVGEQFF
TGTGCCAGCAGTCGTGACAGGGTGGGGGAGCAGTTCTTC
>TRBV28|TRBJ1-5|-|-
CASSKRGHSPGANQPQHF
TGTGCCAGCAGCAAAAGGGGTCATTCGCCTGGAGCCAATCAGCCCCAGCATTTT
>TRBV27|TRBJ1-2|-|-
CASSLSLYNYGYTF
TGTGCCAGCAGTTTATCGCTCTATAACTATGGCTACACCTTC
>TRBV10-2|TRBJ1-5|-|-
CASSESTVGDQPQHF
TGCGCCAGCAGTGAGTCGACAGTCGGAGATCAGCCCCAGCATTTT
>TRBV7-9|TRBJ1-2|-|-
CASSSYGYTF
TGTGCCAGCAGCTCGTATGGCTACACCTTC
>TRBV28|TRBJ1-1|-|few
CASSPILPYTEAFF
TGTGCCAGCAGTCCAATACTTCCGTACACTGAAGCTTTCTTT
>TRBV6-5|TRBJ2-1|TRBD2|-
CASSSFGTSEFF
TGTGCCAGCAGTTCCTTTGGGACTAGCGAGTTCTTC
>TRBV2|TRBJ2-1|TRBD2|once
CASSEGGRFYNEQFF
TGTGCCAGCAGTGAAGGCGGGAGGTTTTACAATGAGCAGTTCTTC
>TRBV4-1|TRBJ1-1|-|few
CASSQEEGRTEAFF
TGCGCCAGCAGCCAAGAGGAAGGCAGGACTGAAGCTTTCTTT